This TCR beta chain came from a study of cytomegalovirus exposure and HLA in healthy donors. Germline assignment: CDR1 PRHDT and CDR2 FYEKMQ (reference sequence). The J segment lost 6 bases and the V segment lost 5 bases, leaving 6 bases of the junction unmatched. The CDR3 contains 14 residues. PCR primers comprised 60 Vbeta and 13 Jbeta primers. The method was immunoSEQ multiplex PCR; TCRdb's version includes in-frame clones alone and lacks a portion of them. The table lists 150,000 to 200,000 clones, roughly three quarters of them singletons. Overall study findings and caveats: A previous analysis found most TCR beta V segments productive roughly 87% or roughly 30% of the time.

Note on this clone: Its target is unknown.

What was sequenced was PBMCs. The chain has TRBV13 and TRBJ1-4; 7 bases are a match to TRBD1. The sequence came from a man younger than 30 in good health and CMV-seropositive. CDR3 nucleotides: TGTGCCAGCAGCCGTACAGGGGCCGATGAAAAACTGTTTTTT. It specifies CASSRTGADEKLFF.